This TCR beta chain is from a study of cytomegalovirus exposure and HLA in healthy donors. The PCR employed 60 Vbeta primers together with 13 Jbeta primers. Only in-frame clones appear in the TCRdb table, and some are missing; sequencing was by immunoSEQ multiplex PCR. The sample holds 140,000 or so clones; under 80% are singletons and the top ten take approximately 4.3%. J was trimmed by 9 bases and V by 4 bases; bases with no gene match: 10. Germline CDR1 is SGHAT and CDR2 is FQNNGV. This CDR3 contains 16 residues. The chain uses TRBV11-2 and TRBJ2-1; 12 bases align to TRBD1. Sequences were obtained from PBMCs. This TCR derives from a man between 18 and 35 years old in good health and CMV-seropositive. The CDR3 nucleotides read TGTGCCAGCAGCTATGCGGGGACAGGGGGCGCGGGTGAGCAGTTCTTC. This codes for CASSYAGTGGAGEQFF.